This T cell receptor beta chain was found in a study of T cell repertoires in cytomegalovirus infection. Study context: Public TCR beta signatures marked donors with CMV infection and the matching HLA.

This clonotype was seen a single time. Its target is not known. From the reads, TCRdb called clonotypes with MiXCR, one entry per CDR3 protein. Counted here are approximately 200,000 distinct CDR3 sequences, approximately 30% occurring once; the ten biggest clones make up 31%. General study results and limits: Public TCR beta family frequency separated CMV-and-HLA carriers, including in an independent cohort. The ex vivo response was dominated by HLA-C-restricted CMV-specific TCR beta clonotypes.

The CDR3 is made up of 13 amino acids. CDR1 and CDR2 (germline): MNHEY, SVGAGI. V lost 10 bases and J 4 bases, leaving 13 bases between the germline ends. The specimen sequenced was PBMCs. This chain uses TRBV6-5 with TRBJ1-4, with D perhaps TRBD1 (6 bases). This sequence originates from a human donor in good health (CMV status not recorded). Some clones in this sample may be carry-over from other donors' samples. The CDR3 sequence is CATGRTVNEKLFF. CDR3 DNA: TGTGCCACCGGGCGGACAGTTAATGAAAAACTGTTTTTT.